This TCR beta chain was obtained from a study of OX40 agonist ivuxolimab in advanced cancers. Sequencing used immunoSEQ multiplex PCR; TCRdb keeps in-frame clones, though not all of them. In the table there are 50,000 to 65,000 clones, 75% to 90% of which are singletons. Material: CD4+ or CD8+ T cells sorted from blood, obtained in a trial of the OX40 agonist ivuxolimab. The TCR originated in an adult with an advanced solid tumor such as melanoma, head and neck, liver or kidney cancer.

CDR3 amino acids: CATSRGQGANQPQHF. The CDR3 bases are TGTGCCACCAGCAGAGGGCAGGGGGCGAATCAGCCCCAGCATTTT. The gene calls are TRBV15 and TRBJ1-5; 8 bases fit TRBD1. With 1 base clipped from V and 4 bases from J, the junction kept 3 bases outside the gene matches. The CDR3 is 15 residues long. The germline gives CDR1 LNHNV, CDR2 YYDKDF (reference sequence).